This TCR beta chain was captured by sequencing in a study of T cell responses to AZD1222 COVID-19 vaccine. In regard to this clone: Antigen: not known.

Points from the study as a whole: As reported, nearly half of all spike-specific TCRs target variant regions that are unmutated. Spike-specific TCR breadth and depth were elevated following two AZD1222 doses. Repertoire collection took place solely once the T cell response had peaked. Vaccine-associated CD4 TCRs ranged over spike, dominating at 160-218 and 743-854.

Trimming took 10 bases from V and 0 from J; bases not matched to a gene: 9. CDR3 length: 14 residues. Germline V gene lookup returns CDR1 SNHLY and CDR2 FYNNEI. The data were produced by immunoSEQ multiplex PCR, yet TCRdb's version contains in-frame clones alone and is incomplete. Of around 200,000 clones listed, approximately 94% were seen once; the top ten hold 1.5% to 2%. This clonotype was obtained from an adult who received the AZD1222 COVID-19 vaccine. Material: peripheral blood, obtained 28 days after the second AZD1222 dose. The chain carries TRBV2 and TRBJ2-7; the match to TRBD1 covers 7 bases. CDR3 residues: CANSLQGSSYEQYF. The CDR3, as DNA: TGTGCCAACAGCCTACAGGGGAGCTCCTACGAGCAGTACTTC.